A single sample gave rise to the 10 T cell receptor beta chains below, sequenced in a study of identical twins. Each CDR3 protein is one row after TCRdb ran MiXCR on the 5' RACE reads. The profile shows about 660,000 distinct CDR3 sequences, under 9% of them singletons. This sample was also put to use in a study of yellow fever vaccine responses in identical twins.

Specimen: PBMCs. These receptors came from a woman between 18 and 29 years old in good health.

This chain links TRBV7-9 with TRBJ2-7; 10 bases map to TRBD2. CDR1 SEHNR and CDR2 FQNEAQ come from the germline V gene (reference sequence). The V segment lost 5 bases and the J segment 6 bases; nucleotides outside the gene matches: 10. The CDR3 totals 15 residues. CDR3 nucleotides: TGTGCCAGCAGCCATCCTAGCGGGAGCCCCCTCGAGCAGTACTTC. Residues: CASSHPSGSPLEQYF.

This clonotype was counted only a few times. This sequence joins TRBV15 and TRBJ2-3; 9 bases map to TRBD2. After removal of 0 bases from V and 5 bases from J, the junction contained 3 bases not matched to a gene. This CDR3 comprises 15 residues. From germline, CDR1 is LNHNV and CDR2 YYDKDF (reference sequence). The CDR3 is CATSRERGGLDTQYF. In nucleotides, the CDR3 is TGTGCCACCAGCAGAGAGCGGGGGGGCTTAGATACGCAGTATTTT. Drawing the rest from reference TRBV15 and TRBJ2-3, the complete variable domain is DAMVIQNPRYQVTQFGKPVTLSCSQTLNHNVMYWYQQKSSQAPKLLFHYYDKDFNNEADTPDNFQSRRPNTSFCFLDIRSPGLGDTAMYLCATSRERGGLDTQYFGPGTRLTVL.

This clonotype was observed a handful of times. The chain carries TRBV28 and TRBJ2-7; perhaps TRBD1 as D (6 bases). Germline CDR1 and CDR2: MDHEN and SYDVKM. This CDR3 is 14 amino acids long. Trimming shortened V by 5 bases and J by 0 bases, and 11 bases separated the two germline ends. The CDR3 loop is CASSPQGSSYEQYF. CDR3 nucleotide sequence: TGTGCCAGCAGTCCACAGGGTAGCTCCTACGAGCAGTACTTC.

This clonotype was recorded at least ten times. The V call is TRBV27, the J call TRBJ2-7; 7 nucleotides align to TRBD2. The CDR3 spans 15 residues. Looked up from germline, CDR1 is MNHEY and CDR2 is SMNVEV (reference sequence). V was pared by 0 bases and J by 8 bases, with 10 bases of the junction left unmatched. Here the CDR3 reads CASSLSASGERKQYF. In nucleotides, the CDR3 is TGTGCCAGCAGTTTATCTGCCAGCGGGGAGCGCAAGCAGTACTTC.

This clonotype was seen at least ten times. At one boundary the junction diverges from the germline segment, which might be a read error. The chain employs TRBV7-8 and TRBJ2-4, with D perhaps TRBD1 or TRBD2 (6 bases each). The CDR3 has 14 amino acids. Germline V CDR1 and CDR2: SGHVS, FQNEAQ. This CDR3 reads CASSLGGAKNIQYF. The DNA for the CDR3 is TGTGCCAGCAGTTTAGGGGGGGCCAAAAACATTCAGTACTTC.

The chain uses TRBV5-1 and TRBJ2-1; 7 bases agree with TRBD1. J gave up 4 bases and V 4 bases, and 11 bases lay outside the gene matches. CDR3 length: 16 amino acids. Germline V CDR1 and CDR2: SGHRS, YFSETQ. The CDR3 is CASSTPRTGLYNEQFF. Written as DNA, the CDR3 is TGCGCCAGCAGCACTCCCCGGACAGGCCTTTACAATGAGCAGTTCTTC.

This clonotype has a handful of counts. Here the CDR3 reads CASSQSRASGSPLHF. CDR3 DNA: TGTGCCAGCAGCCAATCCCGGGCTTCGGGATCACCCCTCCACTTT. This sequence joins TRBV3-1 and TRBJ1-6; D is undetermined. CDR3 length: 15 residues. The germline V gene has CDR1 LGHDT and CDR2 YNNKEL (reference sequence). V was trimmed by 2 bases and J by 10 bases, leaving 15 bases between them.

Ten or more counts support this clonotype. This chain links TRBV3-1 with TRBJ2-7; TRBD2 is a possible D gene (8 bases). Trimming cost V 6 bases and J 5 bases, with 20 bases left between them. Germline CDR1 LGHDT, CDR2 YNNKEL (reference sequence). This CDR3 spans 15 amino acids. Written as DNA, the CDR3 is TGTGCCAGCAGTCGACAGGGTAAGCGGGGGAACGAGCAGTACTTC. Residues: CASSRQGKRGNEQYF.

The V and J genes are TRBV9 and TRBJ2-3; 10 bases agree with TRBD2. Per germline, CDR1 SGDLS and CDR2 YYNGEE. The CDR3 extends over 16 amino acids. The junction had 11 bases not matched to a gene; V was cut back by 4 bases and J by 6 bases. CDR3 in amino acids: CASSPWGGLATDTQYF. The CDR3 coding sequence is TGTGCCAGCAGCCCCTGGGGGGGACTAGCGACCGATACGCAGTATTTT.

V gene TRBV7-3 combines with J gene TRBJ1-1; D ambiguous. The CDR3 contains 14 residues. V was pared by 1 base and J by 0 bases, with 6 bases between. CDR1 and CDR2 from the germline V gene are SGHTA and FQGTGA. As DNA, the CDR3 is TGTGCCAGCAGCTTAAGCCCCCTGAACACTGAAGCTTTCTTT. It codes for CASSLSPLNTEAFF.